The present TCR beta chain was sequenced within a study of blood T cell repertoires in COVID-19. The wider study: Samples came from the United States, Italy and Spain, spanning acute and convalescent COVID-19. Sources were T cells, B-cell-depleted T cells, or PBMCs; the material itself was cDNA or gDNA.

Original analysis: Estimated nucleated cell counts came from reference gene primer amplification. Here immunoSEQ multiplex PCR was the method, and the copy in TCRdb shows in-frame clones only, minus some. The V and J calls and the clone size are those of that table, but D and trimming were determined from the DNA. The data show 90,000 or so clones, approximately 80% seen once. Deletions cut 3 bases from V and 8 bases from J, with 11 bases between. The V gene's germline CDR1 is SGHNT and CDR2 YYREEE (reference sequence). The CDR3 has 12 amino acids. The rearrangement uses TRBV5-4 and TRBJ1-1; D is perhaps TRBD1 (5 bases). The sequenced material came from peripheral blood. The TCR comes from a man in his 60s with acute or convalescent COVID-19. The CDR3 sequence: CASSYPKGEAFF. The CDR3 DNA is TGTGCCAGCAGCTACCCCAAGGGGGAAGCTTTCTTT.